One sample yielded the 24 T cell receptor beta chains listed below, sequenced in a study of CD8 T cells in Susac syndrome. With random hexamers, reverse transcription was performed on about 0.5 to 1 ug of RNA. TCRdb re-derived calls from the immunoSEQ multiplex PCR reads in MiXCR, one entry per CDR3 protein. The data hold 120,000 or so distinct CDR3 sequences, with around 94% observed a single time. Sequences were obtained from CD8+ T cells from PBMCs. The receptors come from a human donor with Susac syndrome.

The chain joins TRBV6-1 to TRBJ2-1; 10 bases match TRBD2. Germline assignment: CDR1 MNHNS and CDR2 SASEGT. V lost 7 bases and J lost 7; bases outside the gene matches: 10. This CDR3 has 15 residues. Here the CDR3 DNA reads TGTGCCAGCACTGGGGTAGCGGGAGGCTATAATGAGCAGTTCTTC. Its protein product is CASTGVAGGYNEQFF.

The CDR3 spells CSVEFPTGNTGELFF. CDR3 sequence (DNA): TGCAGCGTTGAATTTCCGACAGGGAACACCGGGGAGCTGTTTTTT. The chain employs TRBV29-1 and TRBJ2-2; TRBD1 might be the D (6 bases). V was pared by 2 bases and J by 1 base, with 11 bases between. The CDR3 loop spans 15 amino acids. Germline-derived CDR1 and CDR2 are SQVTM and ANQGSEA.

CDR3 loop: CASSLLQSEPQHF. The CDR3 DNA reads as TGCGCCAGCAGCCTCTTGCAGAGCGAGCCCCAGCATTTT. The chain joins TRBV4-1 to TRBJ1-5; D unresolved. Trimming stripped 4 bases from V and 8 bases from J, with 12 bases between. CDR3 length: 13 amino acids. Per the germline V gene, CDR1 is MGHRA and CDR2 is YSYEKL.

The chain combines TRBV27 with TRBJ2-7; TRBD1 matches 8 bases. The trim removed 4 bases at V and 2 bases at J, leaving 7 bases unmatched. This CDR3 has 15 amino acids. Per the germline V gene, CDR1 is MNHEY and CDR2 is SMNVEV (reference sequence). The CDR3 sequence is CASSSRDRSPYEQYF. The CDR3 DNA follows: TGTGCCAGCAGTTCCCGGGACAGGTCCCCCTACGAGCAGTACTTC.

This chain uses TRBV2 with TRBJ2-7; tentatively, D is TRBD2 (6 bases). Germline CDR1 and CDR2: SNHLY and FYNNEI. Trimming cost V 3 bases and J 6 bases, with 9 bases left between them. The CDR3 sequence is 12 residues long. The chain's CDR3 is CASSEGGREQYF. Here the CDR3 DNA reads TGTGCCAGCAGTGAGGGGGGACGCGAGCAGTACTTC.

This chain uses TRBV21-1 with TRBJ1-6. TRBV21-1 is recorded as a pseudogene. CDR3 size: 15 residues. This CDR3 reads CASSKGGGRNSPLHF. The CDR3 nucleotides read TGTGCCAGCAGCAAAGGGGGAGGGAGGAATTCACCCCTCCACTTT.

This chain connects TRBV4-2 to TRBJ2-1, with D hard to call. V gave up 1 base and J gave up 5 bases, with 12 bases separating them. The CDR3 spans 15 residues. CDR1 LGHNA and CDR2 YNFKEQ come from the germline V gene. The CDR3 reads CASSQVYLANNEQFF. The CDR3 DNA sequence: TGTGCCAGCAGCCAAGTTTATCTGGCTAACAATGAGCAGTTCTTC.

In DNA form, the CDR3 reads TGTGCCAGCAGTTTAGGTAGTCCCGGGACCTGGGGGCCGTTCTTC. It is translated as CASSLGSPGTWGPFF. The chain has TRBV12-3 or TRBV12-4 and TRBJ2-1; possibly TRBD1 for D (6 bases). V was shortened by 1 base and J by 15 bases, with 22 bases between the two germline ends. This CDR3 is built from 15 residues.

The chain carries TRBV2 and TRBJ2-1; D call uncertain. Germline V gene lookup returns CDR1 SNHLY and CDR2 FYNNEI. The CDR3 sequence is 15 residues long. With 0 bases removed from V and 2 bases from J, the gap between germline ends came to 8 bases. The CDR3 loop reads CASSEALSTYNEQFF. The CDR3 coding sequence is TGTGCCAGCAGTGAAGCGCTTTCCACCTACAATGAGCAGTTCTTC.

This clonotype has more than one count but fewer than ten. At one boundary the junction diverges from the germline segment, which might be a read error. This chain links TRBV12-3 or TRBV12-4 with TRBJ1-2; D is perhaps TRBD1 (6 bases). The CDR3 is 13 amino acids. CDR3: CASSFGQNYGYTF. The CDR3 DNA reads as TGTGCCAGTAGTTTCGGACAGAACTATGGCTACACCTTC.

V usage is TRBV20-1 and J usage is TRBJ1-5; D not certain. The CDR3 is made up of 13 amino acids. Trimming removed 3 bases from V and 3 bases from J, with 9 bases in between. Per germline, CDR1 DFQATT and CDR2 SNEGSKA (reference sequence). As DNA, the CDR3 is TGCAGTGCTAGCGCCGGGGTCAATCAGCCCCAGCATTTT. It codes for CSASAGVNQPQHF.

A remark on this clonotype: A junction boundary mismatches the germline segment, possibly from a read error. CDR3 residues: CASSVGVHSLPNSPLHF. The DNA for the CDR3 is TGTGCCAGCAGCGTCGGGGTACACTCTTTACCCAATTCACCGCTCCACTTT. The V gene is TRBV5-4, the J gene TRBJ1-6, with D unresolved. The CDR3 has 17 amino acids. The germline V gene encodes CDR1 SGHNT and CDR2 YYREEE (reference sequence).

The chain joins TRBV4-1 to TRBJ1-1; D perhaps matches TRBD1 (5 bases). In germline, CDR1 is MGHRA, CDR2 YSYEKL. V lost 3 bases and J lost 3, with 5 bases in between. This CDR3 has 12 residues. CDR3 nucleotide sequence: TGCGCCAGCAGCCAGGGGGACACTGAAGCTTTCTTT. It is translated as CASSQGDTEAFF.

V is TRBV30 and J is TRBJ2-7, with TRBD2 as a possible D gene (5 bases). The V end lost 4 bases, the J end lost 7 bases, and 14 bases lay between the germline ends. CDR3 length: 12 amino acids. Germline lookup yields CDR1 GTSNPN and CDR2 SVGIG (reference sequence). The CDR3 nucleotides read TGTGCCTGGACTGGACTGTCAAGAGAGCAGTACTTC. It translates to CAWTGLSREQYF.

The V gene is TRBV12-3 or TRBV12-4, the J gene TRBJ1-6; D gene unclear. The V end was cut by 2 bases, the J end by 7 bases, with 15 bases between. This CDR3 has 16 residues. Here the CDR3 DNA reads TGTGCCAGCAGTTTATTTGCGGCAGCATTCAATTCACCCCTCCACTTT. Protein product: CASSLFAAAFNSPLHF.

CDR3 protein: CASSLVIGVQETQYF. The CDR3 nucleotides read TGTGCCAGCAGCTTAGTAATCGGGGTACAAGAGACCCAGTACTTC. The V call is TRBV7-8, the J call TRBJ2-5, with D perhaps matching TRBD2 (5 bases). Germline lookup yields CDR1 SGHVS and CDR2 FQNEAQ. This CDR3 contains 15 residues. Trimming left V 1 base short and J 2 bases short, with 11 bases between.

The genes are TRBV30 and TRBJ2-1; a possible D gene is TRBD2 (5 bases). There are 15 residues in the CDR3. V lost 1 base and J lost 2, with 12 bases in between. The germline V gene encodes CDR1 GTSNPN and CDR2 SVGIG (reference sequence). The CDR3: CAWSDPTTTYNEQFF. The CDR3 DNA follows: TGTGCCTGGAGTGACCCGACTACCACCTACAATGAGCAGTTCTTC.

The chain employs TRBV20-1 and TRBJ1-5; D gene unclear. Germline assignment: CDR1 DFQATT and CDR2 SNEGSKA (reference sequence). Trimming cost V 6 bases and J 0 bases, with 21 bases left between them. The CDR3 loop spans 17 amino acids. The chain's CDR3 is CSAETASSLYSNQPQHF. CDR3 DNA sequence: TGCAGTGCCGAGACCGCCTCGAGCCTTTATAGCAATCAGCCCCAGCATTTT.

This clonotype was picked up a small number of times. The rearrangement uses TRBV4-1 and TRBJ2-7; 7 bases agree with TRBD1. V lost 1 base and J lost 2; bases outside the gene matches: 2. The CDR3 has 14 residues. Germline V CDR1 and CDR2: MGHRA, YSYEKL. DNA of the CDR3: TGCGCCAGCAGCCAAGGACAGGGTGCCTACGAGCAGTACTTC. Translated: CASSQGQGAYEQYF.

V is TRBV28 and J is TRBJ1-5, with D perhaps TRBD1 (5 bases). CDR1 and CDR2 from the germline V gene are MDHEN and SYDVKM. Trimming left V 2 bases short and J 1 base short, with 6 bases between. The CDR3 totals 14 residues. The CDR3 protein is CASSLAGSNQPQHF. CDR3 coding DNA: TGTGCCAGCAGTTTAGCAGGGAGCAATCAGCCCCAGCATTTT.

The chain uses TRBV24-1 and TRBJ2-5; 9 bases agree with TRBD1. CDR3 length equals 15 residues. Trimming cost V 7 bases and J 5 bases; bases outside gene matches: 10. CDR1 is KGHDR, CDR2 SFDVKD, per germline. The CDR3 sequence is CATRNRDRETETQYF. The CDR3, as DNA: TGTGCCACCAGGAACCGGGACAGGGAGACGGAGACCCAGTACTTC.

This chain connects TRBV7-9 to TRBJ1-2; D gene uncertain. V lost 1 base and J lost 0, with 15 bases in between. CDR1 is SEHNR and CDR2 is FQNEAQ in the germline V gene (reference sequence). This CDR3 is 17 amino acids long. In nucleotides, the CDR3 is TGTGCCAGCAGCTTAGATGCAGAGGTACACGCTAACTATGGCTACACCTTC. Its protein product is CASSLDAEVHANYGYTF.

J is TRBJ2-2 and V is TRBV20-1; tentatively, D is TRBD1 or TRBD2 (5 bases each). V shed 5 bases and J shed 6 bases, with 16 bases lying between them. This CDR3 comprises 14 residues. The germline gives CDR1 DFQATT, CDR2 SNEGSKA (reference sequence). Here the CDR3 DNA reads TGCAGTGCTGGGGGACCCATAATCGCCGGGGAGCTGTTTTTT. The encoded protein is CSAGGPIIAGELFF.

V and J are TRBV28 and TRBJ2-3, with D perhaps TRBD1 or TRBD2 (5 bases each). Germline V lookup: CDR1 MDHEN, CDR2 SYDVKM. The CDR3 totals 15 residues. V dropped 5 bases and J dropped 2 bases, with 14 bases sitting between them. In nucleotides, the CDR3 is TGTGCCAGCAGTCGAGGGGAAGGGACCACAGATACGCAGTATTTT. Its translation is CASSRGEGTTDTQYF.